Listed below are T cell receptor beta chains from one sample, sequenced in a study of CD8+CD57+ T cells in acquired aplastic anemia. TCRdb re-analysed the reads in MiXCR, keeping a single row per CDR3 protein. This sample has a few hundred thousand distinct CDR3 sequences, with around 30% found just once. Sequencing was done on a sample of sorted CD4+, CD8+, or CD8+CD57+ T cells (not recorded which) from PBMCs. The source of these receptors is a human donor with aplastic anemia. Each CDR3 is given with its conserved first and last residue. The order of the fields is clone size, J gene, V gene, D gene, CDR3 protein, CDR3 DNA. D genes are given only for firm matches. Clone size, where shown, is once, few, many, or a class for clones that have expanded.

- TRBJ2-5 TRBV29-1 - CSVLRVQRETQYF TGCAGCGTTCTCCGGGTACAGCGAGAGACCCAGTACTTC
many TRBJ2-5 TRBV7-9 - CASSNTVQETQYF TGTGCCAGCAGCAATACAGTACAAGAGACCCAGTACTTC
few TRBJ2-7 TRBV5-4 - CASSQGGAGPYEQYF TGTGCCAGCAGCCAGGGGGGGGCGGGCCCATACGAGCAGTACTTC
- TRBJ2-1 TRBV2 - CASSDPSPYNEQFF TGTGCCAGCAGTGACCCTAGCCCCTACAATGAGCAGTTCTTC
few TRBJ1-1 TRBV20-1 - CSALETGSVTFF TGCAGTGCTTTAGAGACAGGTTCGGTGACTTTCTTT
- TRBJ1-1 TRBV25-1 - CASSLGAEREAFF TGTGCCAGCAGCTTGGGGGCAGAACGGGAAGCTTTCTTT
- TRBJ1-1 TRBV10-3 TRBD1 CAISRQGEAFF TGTGCCATCAGCAGACAGGGTGAAGCTTTCTTT
- TRBJ1-2 TRBV2 TRBD1 CASVTTGLNYGYTF TGTGCCAGCGTGACGACAGGGCTCAACTATGGCTACACCTTC
- TRBJ2-1 TRBV7-3 TRBD2 CASSFGTSFEQFF TGTGCCAGCAGCTTTGGGACTAGTTTTGAGCAGTTCTTC
many TRBJ1-4 TRBV15 - CATSRGQENEKLFF TGTGCCACCAGCAGAGGACAAGAGAATGAAAAACTGTTTTTT
- TRBJ1-2 TRBV30 - CAWVGQGKGYTF TGTGCCTGGGTCGGACAAGGGAAAGGCTACACCTTC
- TRBJ2-7 TRBV2 TRBD2 CAGPRREIPEQYF TGTGCCGGCCCAAGGCGGGAGATCCCCGAGCAGTACTTC
few TRBJ2-2 TRBV5-5 - CASSFLPGELFF TGTGCCAGCAGCTTTCTTCCCGGGGAGCTGTTTTTT
- TRBJ1-6 TRBV3-1 - CASSQEGRGSPLHF TGTGCCAGCAGCCAAGAGGGACGGGGGTCACCCCTCCACTTT
- TRBJ2-7 TRBV6-1 - CASRTHGMLPYEQYF TGTGCCAGCAGAACCCACGGGATGCTACCCTACGAGCAGTACTTC
- TRBJ1-5 TRBV2 - CASSSLWVQPQHF TGTGCCAGCAGTTCATTATGGGTTCAGCCCCAGCATTTT
- TRBJ2-1 TRBV14 TRBD2 CASSPPLAAYNEQFF TGTGCCAGCTCACCACCTCTAGCGGCCTACAATGAGCAGTTCTTC
many TRBJ2-7 TRBV3-1 - CASSQTRARQYF TGTGCCAGCAGCCAAACACGGGCAAGGCAGTACTTC
- TRBJ1-1 TRBV20-1 - CSARDLGAANTEAFF TGCAGTGCTAGAGATCTAGGAGCGGCGAACACTGAAGCTTTCTTT
- TRBJ1-5 TRBV25-1 - CASSGSGGTQPQHF TGTGCCAGCTCAGGGTCTGGAGGCACTCAGCCCCAGCATTTT
- TRBJ2-6 TRBV20-1 TRBD2 CSASLHIGTSVTSGANVLTF TGCAGTGCTAGTTTACATATTGGGACTAGCGTTACCTCTGGGGCCAACGTCCTGACTTTC
many TRBJ2-7 TRBV5-1 TRBD2 CASSLVVAGAYEQYF TGCGCCAGCAGCTTGGTTGTAGCGGGGGCATACGAGCAGTACTTC
- TRBJ1-1 TRBV19 TRBD1 CASGGQAENTEAFF TGTGCCAGTGGGGGACAGGCGGAGAACACTGAAGCTTTCTTT
few TRBJ1-5 TRBV6-1 - CASSRQGIDQPQHF TGTGCCAGCAGCCGGCAGGGAATTGATCAGCCCCAGCATTTT
many TRBJ1-6 TRBV4-2 TRBD1 CASSLRPGQGVGSPLHF TGTGCCAGCAGCCTCCGTCCGGGACAGGGGGTTGGGTCACCCCTCCACTTT
- TRBJ2-1 TRBV7-3 - CASSLIRVYNEQFF TGTGCCAGCAGCTTAATTCGGGTGTACAATGAGCAGTTCTTC
- TRBJ2-7 TRBV5-1 TRBD1 CASSFGDRTGEQYF TGCGCCAGCAGCTTTGGGGACCGGACAGGTGAGCAGTACTTC
many TRBJ2-2 TRBV15 TRBD2 CATSRSGKNTGELFF TGTGCCACCAGTCGTAGCGGGAAGAACACCGGGGAGCTGTTTTTT
many TRBJ1-5 TRBV10-1 - CASSELVGQPQHF TGCGCCAGCAGCGAACTAGTAGGTCAGCCCCAGCATTTT
few TRBJ1-1 TRBV2 - CASSPGGREGTEAFF TGTGCCAGCAGCCCGGGGGGCAGGGAGGGGACTGAAGCTTTCTTT
many TRBJ2-3 TRBV24-1 - CATSDRVNSDTQYF TGTGCCACCAGTGACCGGGTAAATTCAGATACGCAGTATTTT
few TRBJ1-1 TRBV6-1 - CASSPQGWFTEAFF TGTGCCAGCAGTCCACAGGGATGGTTCACTGAAGCTTTCTTT
many TRBJ2-1 TRBV10-2 - CASGEILEPEQFF TGCGCCAGCGGAGAGATACTAGAGCCTGAGCAGTTCTTC
- TRBJ2-6 TRBV5-1 - CASSRVSGANVLTF TGCGCCAGCAGCCGGGTCTCTGGGGCCAACGTCCTGACTTTC
- TRBJ2-1 TRBV4-2 - CASSLSVDNERFF TGTGCCAGCAGCCTTAGCGTCGACAATGAGCGGTTCTTC
many TRBJ2-7 TRBV19 - CASSIGYEQYF TGTGCCAGTAGTATCGGGTACGAGCAGTACTTC
once TRBJ2-5 TRBV9 - CASSQEPGQTQYF TGTGCCAGCAGCCAAGAACCCGGGCAGACCCAGTACTTC
many TRBJ1-3 TRBV7-9 TRBD1 CASSRDSYGNTIYF TGTGCCAGCAGCCGGGACAGCTATGGAAACACCATATATTTT
many TRBJ2-3 TRBV24-1 TRBD1 CATSDSGTGSADTQYF TGTGCCACCAGTGATTCCGGGACAGGGTCGGCAGATACGCAGTATTTT
many TRBJ1-2 TRBV9 TRBD1 CASSALTGNGYTF TGTGCCAGCAGCGCCCTGACAGGGAATGGCTACACCTTC
few TRBJ2-1 TRBV20-1 TRBD2 CSAAHSGGAGEQFF TGCAGTGCGGCGCACAGCGGGGGGGCCGGGGAGCAGTTCTTC
once TRBJ1-5 TRBV20-1 - CSAATRGAQPQHF TGCAGTGCTGCCACGAGGGGGGCTCAGCCCCAGCATTTT